This T cell receptor (beta chain) emerged from a study of blood T cells in healthy people across ages. Across the study: Roughly one uniquely barcoded beta molecule per two T cells was captured.

The authors ran a second PCR of roughly 6 to 12 cycles using a sample-barcoded 5' primer and a J-beta primer mix. Each cDNA molecule was tagged by a template-switch adaptor that had 12 random nucleotides. TCRdb re-called the 5' RACE reads with MiXCR, one entry per CDR3 protein. The sample shows 650,000 or so distinct CDR3 sequences, more than 45% of them seen only once. The CDR3 totals 14 residues. Worth noting for this clonotype: The target antigen is unknown.

Peripheral blood samples of roughly 10 milliliters were drawn from each donor. General observations from the study: Among T cells, TCR beta diversity per million cells dropped roughly linearly as age rose.

The sample taken for sequencing was blood. This rearrangement joins TRBV21-1 to TRBJ2-7; the table assigns TRBD1, which was not confirmed against the DNA. TRBV21-1 counts as a pseudogene. The sequence was obtained from a woman at least 80 years old in good health. CDR3 sequence (DNA): TGTGCCAGCAGCAGAGAAACGGGGCGATACGAGCAGTACTTC. Protein: CASSRETGRYEQYF.